The 2 T cell receptor beta chains reported below all come from one sample, sequenced in a study of regulatory T cells in long-lasting Graves disease. Stated time point: persistent/refractory GD, antithyroid drugs over 5 years with positive TRAb. Isolated PBMC RNA provided the starting material for the TCR library. Arm-PCR of CDR3 regions and iRepertoire HTBI primers were the basis on which TCR beta libraries were built. TCRdb re-called the multiplex PCR reads through MiXCR, storing one row per CDR3 protein. The sample consists of fewer than 400,000 distinct CDR3 sequences, around 21% of them appearing once. The sample was peripheral blood mononuclear cells (PBMCs), taken when the disease was refractory, from a patient treated with antithyroid drugs. The origin of the receptors is a female donor with Graves disease.

This clonotype appeared a few times. The J gene is TRBJ1-5, the V gene TRBV30; TRBD1 might be the D (6 bases). The CDR3 spans 12 residues. Germline CDR1 and CDR2: GTSNPN and SVGIG (reference sequence). Trimming shortened V by 3 bases and J by 4 bases, and 7 bases separated the two germline ends. DNA for the CDR3: TGTGCCTGGAGGAGGGGGAATCAGCCCCAGCATTTT. Its protein is CAWRRGNQPQHF.

This clonotype was observed a few times. The rearrangement joins TRBV30 to TRBJ2-2; 8 nucleotides agree with TRBD1. The CDR3 is 13 amino acids. The J segment lost 4 bases and the V segment lost 3 bases, leaving 1 base of the junction unmatched. CDR1 is GTSNPN, CDR2 SVGIG, per germline (reference sequence). Here the CDR3 DNA reads TGTGCCTGGAGAGGACAGGGCACCGGGGAGCTGTTTTTT. This codes for CAWRGQGTGELFF.